This T cell receptor (beta chain) was sequenced during a study of cytomegalovirus exposure and HLA in healthy donors. Study context: Assignment to the Caucasian-associated ancestry cluster applied to approximately 80% of the roughly 420 genotyped donors.

The PCR was carried out with 60 Vbeta primers and 13 Jbeta primers. TCRdb's copy holds only in-frame clones and misses some; the assay was immunoSEQ multiplex PCR. This repertoire shows 100,000 or so clones, 60% to 80% found once; its top ten account for over 6.5%. This clone was counted a single time. Material for sequencing was PBMCs. The clonotype comes from a woman between 40 and 50 years old in good health and CMV-seropositive.

The CDR3 here is CASSLSYTGELFF. The CDR3 nucleotides read TGTGCCAGCAGTTTGAGCTACACCGGGGAGCTGTTTTTT. The chain joins TRBV28 to TRBJ2-2; D is unclear. The CDR3 length is 13 residues. The V end lost 3 bases, the J end lost 3 bases, and 5 bases lay between the germline ends. CDR1 and CDR2 (germline): MDHEN, SYDVKM.